These T cell receptor beta chains were read from a single sample in a study of human T cells and chemical hapten exposure. TCRdb called the RACE reads again in MiXCR, with one record for every CDR3 protein. The table has tens of thousands of distinct CDR3 sequences, around 9.6% seen once. The source material was whole blood, sampled in connection with sensitization to the hapten diphenylcyclopropenone (DPC). The receptors stem from a woman aged 40 to 50 with alopecia areata. Some clones in this sample may be carry-over from other donors' samples. The CDR3 runs from the conserved cysteine through the conserved F or W. A D gene is named only where the DNA matches it firmly. Clone size appears in some rows only: once, few, many, or a class for an expanded clone.

J | size | V | D | CDR3 | DNA
TRBJ2-5 | NA | TRBV6-6 | TRBD2 | CASSYSGEETQYF | TGTGCCAGCAGCTACAGCGGGGAAGAGACCCAGTACTTC
TRBJ1-2 | many | TRBV5-1 | TRBD1 | CASSQTGGYGYTF | TGCGCCAGCAGCCAGACAGGGGGCTATGGCTACACCTTC
TRBJ1-2 | NA | TRBV7-6 | NA | CASSPMRAHGYTF | TGTGCCAGCAGCCCCATGAGGGCGCATGGCTACACCTTC
TRBJ1-1 | few | TRBV28 | TRBD1 | CASGTGANTEAFF | TGTGCCAGCGGTACAGGGGCCAACACTGAAGCTTTCTTT
TRBJ1-1 | few | TRBV18 | NA | CASSPDDGEAFF | TGTGCCAGCTCACCGGACGATGGTGAAGCTTTCTTT
TRBJ1-1 | many | TRBV20-1 | NA | CSASPLGVGSIAFF | TGCAGTGCTAGTCCATTAGGCGTGGGCTCGATAGCTTTCTTT
TRBJ2-5 | many | TRBV9 | NA | CASSVDTSRGETQYF | TGTGCCAGCAGCGTAGACACTAGCAGGGGTGAGACCCAGTACTTC
TRBJ2-7 | many | TRBV7-9 | NA | CASSLSSARGLYEQYF | TGTGCCAGCAGCTTAAGTTCGGCCAGGGGTTTATACGAGCAGTACTTC
TRBJ2-7 | NA | TRBV19 | TRBD1 | CASSLTGGTASYEQYF | TGTGCCAGTAGCCTAACAGGGGGGACAGCCTCCTACGAGCAGTACTTC
TRBJ2-1 | NA | TRBV4-2 | NA | CASSETGNSYNEQFF | TGTGCCAGCAGTGAAACAGGCAACTCCTACAATGAGCAGTTCTTC
TRBJ2-5 | few | TRBV6-2/TRBV6-3 | TRBD1 | CASSTLDREKKETQYF | TGTGCCAGCAGTACCCTGGACAGGGAGAAAAAAGAGACCCAGTACTTC
TRBJ1-2 | many | TRBV5-6 | NA | CASSPGTIWGNYGYTF | TGTGCCAGCAGCCCCGGGACCATTTGGGGCAACTATGGCTACACCTTC
TRBJ2-5 | many | TRBV5-6 | NA | CASSLEQGGQETQYF | TGTGCCAGCAGCTTGGAACAGGGCGGGCAAGAGACCCAGTACTTC
TRBJ2-5 | NA | TRBV5-1 | NA | CASSLYSLEETQYF | TGCGCCAGCAGCTTGTACAGCCTCGAAGAGACCCAGTACTTC
TRBJ2-3 | few | TRBV9 | TRBD2 | CASSVGGSGGRITDTQYF | TGTGCCAGCAGCGTAGGAGGTAGCGGGGGGCGAATTACAGATACGCAGTATTTT
TRBJ1-5 | many | TRBV18 | NA | CASSPQTGPQHF | TGTGCCAGCTCACCCCAAACAGGGCCCCAGCATTTT
TRBJ1-2 | NA | TRBV11-2 | NA | CASGQGSYGYTF | TGTGCCAGCGGGCAGGGAAGCTATGGCTACACCTTC
TRBJ2-7 | many | TRBV20-1 | NA | CSASHTPSYEQYF | TGCAGTGCTAGTCATACACCCTCCTACGAGCAGTACTTC
TRBJ1-1 | NA | TRBV5-1 | NA | CASSLGVEGTEAFF | TGCGCCAGCAGCTTGGGGGTGGAAGGCACTGAAGCTTTCTTT
TRBJ2-4 | NA | TRBV6-1 | NA | CVSSEAVAVPGLAKNIQYF | TGTGTCAGCAGTGAAGCGGTCGCCGTCCCGGGGCTAGCCAAAAACATTCAGTACTTC
TRBJ1-4 | many | TRBV7-6 | TRBD1 | CASSHGQGLTNEKLFF | TGTGCCAGCAGCCACGGACAGGGGTTGACTAATGAAAAACTGTTTTTT
TRBJ2-1 | NA | TRBV12-3/TRBV12-4 | TRBD1 | CASSQEDREAEQFF | TGTGCCAGCAGTCAGGAAGACAGGGAAGCTGAGCAGTTCTTC
TRBJ1-1 | NA | TRBV20-1 | NA | CSQGGGLTEAFF | TGCAGTCAAGGGGGGGGGCTGACTGAAGCTTTCTTT
TRBJ1-5 | NA | TRBV12-2 | NA | CASRSGKRGSNQPQHF | TGTGCAAGTCGCTCAGGGAAAAGGGGTAGCAATCAGCCCCAGCATTTT
TRBJ2-7 | NA | TRBV2 | NA | CASSYRLQLLEQYF | TGTGCCAGCAGCTATAGGCTCCAGCTACTAGAGCAGTACTTC
TRBJ2-1 | many | TRBV7-2 | NA | CASSLGGVAGLYNEQFF | TGTGCCAGCAGCTTAGGTGGGGTGGCGGGATTATACAATGAGCAGTTCTTC
TRBJ2-1 | few | TRBV30 | NA | CAWSLEDNEQFF | TGTGCCTGGAGTTTGGAAGACAATGAGCAGTTCTTC
TRBJ1-1 | few | TRBV5-1 | TRBD1 | CASSVGTGGTEAFF | TGCGCCAGCAGCGTAGGGACAGGGGGGACTGAAGCTTTCTTT